This TCR beta chain was documented in a study of blood T cell repertoires in COVID-19. On the study more broadly: Samples representing acute and convalescent COVID-19 were sourced from the United States, Italy and Spain. T cells, B-cell-depleted T cells, or PBMCs provided the cDNA or gDNA that served as material.

In the case of this clone: One end of the junction varies from germline; a read error may be responsible.

Participant reports of clinical history set cohort assignment. CDR1 is SGHRS, CDR2 YFSETQ, per germline. The CDR3 runs to 14 residues. As originally analysed: From reference gene primer amplification, estimates of nucleated cell counts were derived. The assay was immunoSEQ multiplex PCR, and TCRdb's table has in-frame clones only and misses some. The V and J calls and clone size come from that table; D and trimming were worked out from the DNA. The profile shows a few hundred thousand clones, under 90% of them singletons. The chain uses TRBV5-1 and TRBJ2-2; 13 bases are a match to TRBD2. This TCR derives from a man aged 25-45 years with acute COVID-19. The sequenced sample was PBMCs or T cells enriched from blood (not recorded which). The CDR3 sequence: CASRTSGRPGELFF. The CDR3 DNA reads as TGTGCCAGCAGGACTAGCGGGAGACCCGGGGAGCTGTTTTTT.